Shown below are 8 T cell receptor beta chains from a single sample sequenced in a study of cytotoxic CD8 clonotypes in ibrutinib-treated CLL. The assay was immunoSEQ multiplex PCR, and TCRdb's table has in-frame clones only and misses some. The sample contains about 160,000 clones, approximately 77% of which appear only once. This material consisted of PBMCs, taken after 12 months of ibrutinib treatment. The receptors come from a human donor with chronic lymphocytic leukemia.

V and J are TRBV4-1 and TRBJ1-5; no definite D call. Trimming shortened V by 1 base and J by 5 bases, and 9 bases separated the two germline ends. CDR3 length: 14 residues. Germline assignment: CDR1 MGHRA and CDR2 YSYEKL. CDR3 residues: CASSQGPWDQPQHF. CDR3 sequence (DNA): TGCGCCAGCAGCCAAGGGCCTTGGGATCAGCCCCAGCATTTT.

The CDR3 sequence is CASSDRVRRGRNIQYF. CDR3 coding DNA: TGTGCCAGCAGCGATCGTGTCCGAAGGGGGAGAAACATTCAGTACTTC. The chain is built from TRBV7-2 and TRBJ2-4; a possible D gene is TRBD1 (6 bases). CDR3 size: 16 residues. From germline, CDR1 is SGHTA and CDR2 FQGNSA. The V and J ends lost 5 bases and 6 bases respectively, with 20 bases between them. The whole variable domain, filled in from reference TRBV7-2 and TRBJ2-4, reads GAGVSQSPSNKVTEKGKDVELRCDPISGHTALYWYRQSLGQGLEFLIYFQGNSAPDKSGLPSDRFSAERTGGSVSTLTIQRTQQEDSAVYLCASSDRVRRGRNIQYFGAGTRLSVL.

The chain joins TRBV6-1 to TRBJ1-1; unclear D gene. The CDR3 covers 13 residues. V lost 3 bases to trimming and J lost 1 base, with 6 bases between them. Germline CDR1 is MNHNS and CDR2 is SASEGT. DNA for the CDR3: TGTGCCAGCAGTGAGCGCGGGAACACTGAAGCTTTCTTT. Its translation is CASSERGNTEAFF.

The chain links TRBV2 to TRBJ2-5; D call uncertain. The CDR3 consists of 12 residues. Between the trimmed V and J ends, which lost 3 bases and 7 bases, there was a span of 9 bases. The germline V gene encodes CDR1 SNHLY and CDR2 FYNNEI. CDR3 DNA: TGTGCCAGCAGTGAGACATCGGGGACCCAGTACTTC. Protein sequence: CASSETSGTQYF.

The V gene is TRBV27, the J gene TRBJ1-1; a possible D gene is TRBD1 (5 bases). Germline-derived CDR1 and CDR2 are MNHEY and SMNVEV (reference sequence). This CDR3 is built from 18 residues. V lost 8 bases and J 1 base, leaving 26 bases between the germline ends. DNA for the CDR3: TGTGCCAGCCCACCCGCCCCGACAGAGTCCGTTAGGAACACTGAAGCTTTCTTT. Protein sequence: CASPPAPTESVRNTEAFF.

V and J are TRBV9 and TRBJ2-2, with TRBD2 matching 12 bases. V dropped 4 bases and J dropped 5; count of bases not matched to a gene: 6. The V gene's germline CDR1 is SGDLS and CDR2 YYNGEE. This CDR3 spans 16 amino acids. This CDR3 reads CASSRASGGVTGELFF. CDR3 nucleotide sequence: TGTGCCAGCAGCCGGGCTAGCGGGGGGGTTACCGGGGAGCTGTTTTTT.

In its sample, this clone was seen a few times. The rearrangement uses TRBV7-2 and TRBJ1-2, with a tentative D call TRBD1 (6 bases). Germline V gene lookup returns CDR1 SGHTA and CDR2 FQGNSA. The CDR3 is 14 amino acids. Trimming removed 4 bases at V and 7 bases at J, with 16 bases between. The DNA for the CDR3 is TGTGCCAGCAGCTCGGTGCCCGAGGGGGTTGGCTACACCTTC. This gives the protein CASSSVPEGVGYTF.

V is TRBV28 and J is TRBJ2-1, with 8 bases that match TRBD2. From germline, CDR1 is MDHEN and CDR2 SYDVKM. V dropped 7 bases and J dropped 8; count of bases not matched to a gene: 10. The CDR3 length is 14 residues. CDR3 sequence (DNA): TGTGCCAGCACCGGGGGGGGCGCGGTCTATGAGCAGTTCTTC. Translating it yields CASTGGGAVYEQFF. Supplemented by reference TRBV28 and TRBJ2-1, the full variable domain reads DVKVTQSSRYLVKRTGEKVFLECVQDMDHENMFWYRQDPGLGLRLIYFSYDVKMKEKGDIPEGYSVSREKKERFSLILESASTNQTSMYLCASTGGGAVYEQFFGPGTRLTVL.